Below, one T cell receptor (beta chain) is given with its context. These data come from a study of shared clonotypes between healthy human individuals. The deep-level immunoSEQ assay was used. Clones were read by immunoSEQ multiplex PCR, and TCRdb kept only the in-frame ones, dropping some. The sample contains about 530,000 clones, about three quarters of which appear only once. The germline V gene encodes CDR1 SGHDN and CDR2 FVKESK. V was cut by 1 base and J by 4 bases, with 10 bases left in between. This CDR3 spans 14 amino acids. Donors comprised healthy HIV-negative adults lacking recent acute infections or vaccinations.

Material for sequencing was PBMCs. The chain couples TRBV14 to TRBJ1-2, with TRBD1 as a possible D gene (5 bases). This sequence was found in a woman between 35 and 50 years old in good health. Some clones in this sample may be carry-over from other donors' samples. The CDR3: CASSQVSGTYGYTF. In DNA, the CDR3 is TGTGCCAGCAGCCAAGTATCAGGGACCTATGGCTACACCTTC. The whole variable domain, remainder taken from reference TRBV14 and TRBJ1-2, is EAGVTQFPSHSVIEKGQTVTLRCDPISGHDNLYWYRRVMGKEIKFLLHFVKESKQDESGMPNNRFLAERTGGTYSTLKVQPAELEDSGVYFCASSQVSGTYGYTFGSGTRLTVV.